This T cell receptor (beta chain) emerged from a study of cytomegalovirus exposure and HLA in healthy donors. Study outcomes and limitations: A missense variant in DCLRE1C was later tied to TCR beta V- and J-gene trimming. Among the most significant clusters, several appeared linked to common viral pathogens in a later analysis. Listed as cytomegalovirus-associated were 150 to 200 TCR beta chains.

This clone was recorded a few times. Antigen specificity is unknown. Deletions cut 4 bases from V and 2 bases from J, with 17 bases between. The CDR3 spans 16 residues. Germline V lookup: CDR1 KGHSH, CDR2 LQKENI. Researchers ran the PCR with 60 Vbeta and 13 Jbeta primers. The table came from immunoSEQ multiplex PCR; TCRdb's copy has only in-frame clones and leaves some out. This table holds 180,000 or so clones, about 81% found once. The gene calls are TRBV18 and TRBJ2-5; D ambiguous. The sequencing sample was made of PBMCs. The sequence came from a man aged 40-55 years in good health and CMV-seronegative. The chain's CDR3 is CASSLNRPRGQETQYF. DNA for the CDR3: TGTGCCAGCTCACTAAATAGACCCCGCGGACAAGAGACCCAGTACTTC.